Shown below are 3 T cell receptor beta chains from a single sample sequenced in a study of cytomegalovirus exposure and HLA in healthy donors. Vbeta (60) and Jbeta (13) primers were used in the PCR. TCRdb's copy holds only in-frame clones and misses some; the assay was immunoSEQ multiplex PCR. The sample has about 120,000 clones; 80% are singletons. Sample: PBMCs. The receptors were sampled from a female donor in good health and CMV-seropositive.

The chain is built from TRBV4-1 and TRBJ1-3, with a tentative D call TRBD1 (5 bases). CDR3 size: 15 residues. Germline CDR1 is MGHRA and CDR2 is YSYEKL. V lost 0 bases, J lost 4 bases, and 10 bases lay in between. The CDR3 here is CASSQEGGSGNTIYF. CDR3 coding DNA: TGCGCCAGCAGCCAAGAGGGGGGAAGCGGAAACACCATATATTTT.

The V and J genes are TRBV5-5 and TRBJ2-5; no firm D call. The CDR3 loop spans 14 amino acids. Germline V gene sequence: CDR1 SGHKS, CDR2 YYEKEE (reference sequence). Trimming took 2 bases from V and 3 from J, leaving 11 bases between them. CDR3 sequence: CASSLGWQEETQYF. In nucleotides, the CDR3 is TGTGCCAGCAGCTTAGGTTGGCAGGAAGAGACCCAGTACTTC.

The CDR3 loop reads CASSLSWPNYGYTF. CDR3 bases: TGTGCCAGCAGTTTATCTTGGCCTAACTATGGCTACACCTTC. This chain joins TRBV27 and TRBJ1-2; D remains unclear. CDR1 is MNHEY and CDR2 is SMNVEV in the germline V gene (reference sequence). With 0 bases removed from V and 0 bases from J, the gap between germline ends came to 5 bases. CDR3 length: 14 amino acids.